A selection of T cell receptor beta chains follows, all from one sample in a study of T cell responses to AZD1222 COVID-19 vaccine. The assay was immunoSEQ multiplex PCR, and TCRdb's table has in-frame clones only and misses some. The repertoire holds about 94,000 clones, with roughly 88% as singletons. The material was peripheral blood, obtained 28 days after the second AZD1222 dose. These receptors all stem from an adult who received the AZD1222 COVID-19 vaccine. CDR3s include the opening cysteine and the closing phenylalanine or tryptophan. Fields, in order: V gene, J gene, clone size, D gene, CDR3 DNA, CDR3 protein. The D gene is left open where the match is weak. Rows may omit the clone size; those that give it use once, few, many or a size class.

>TRBV5-8|TRBJ2-1|.|.
TGTGCCAGCAGCTTGGGGGCGGGGTATCAGTTCTTC
CASSLGAGYQFF
>TRBV6-5|TRBJ2-1|.|TRBD2
TGTGCCACCCTTCCTAGCGGGGTATACAATGAGCAGTTCTTC
CATLPSGVYNEQFF
>TRBV5-1|TRBJ1-4|once|TRBD1
TGCGCCAGCAGTCCTCGACAGGGTTATGAAAAACTGTTTTTT
CASSPRQGYEKLFF
>TRBV6-6|TRBJ2-2|many|TRBD2
TGTGCCAGCAGCTTCCCCGCCTACCGGACTAGCGGGAGCACCGGGGAGCTGTTTTTT
CASSFPAYRTSGSTGELFF
>TRBV14|TRBJ2-3|.|TRBD2
TGTGCCAGCAGCCTCTTCTTTGGCGGGAGGAGGAGCACAGATACGCAGTATTTT
CASSLFFGGRRSTDTQYF
>TRBV4-3|TRBJ2-2|.|.
TGCGCCAGCAGCCAAGAGCACCACGAAACCGGGGAGCTGTTTTTT
CASSQEHHETGELFF
>TRBV11-2|TRBJ2-7|.|.
TGTGCCAGCAGCTCAGGGGGGCCTTCCTACGAGCAGTACTTC
CASSSGGPSYEQYF
>TRBV6-1|TRBJ1-5|.|.
TGTGCCAGCAGTGAAGTAGGTTGGGATCAGCCCCAGCATTTT
CASSEVGWDQPQHF
>TRBV19|TRBJ2-7|.|TRBD1
TGTGCCAGTAGTATAGATCACGCAGACAGGGGGCGAGTCAGCGAGCAGTACTTC
CASSIDHADRGRVSEQYF
>TRBV7-2|TRBJ2-7|once|.
TGTGCCAGCAGCTTAGCGCACGGACCTACTGACGAGCAGTACTTC
CASSLAHGPTDEQYF
>TRBV12-3/TRBV12-4|TRBJ2-2|few|.
TGTGCCAGCAGTCTCTCGGTGAACGGGGAGCTGTTTTTT
CASSLSVNGELFF
>TRBV6-6|TRBJ1-1|.|.
TGTGCCAGCAGTTACAGGGACCCGACCAGGGTCACTGAAGCTTTCTTT
CASSYRDPTRVTEAFF
>TRBV19|TRBJ1-6|once|TRBD1
TGTGCCAGTAGTGGGACAGGGGTTTCACCCCTCCACTTT
CASSGTGVSPLHF
>TRBV18|TRBJ2-3|.|TRBD2
TGTGCCAGCTCACCCGGGACTAGCAGCACAGATACGCAGTATTTT
CASSPGTSSTDTQYF
>TRBV2|TRBJ2-7|.|.
TGTGCCAGCAGTCTGGACATTCACTACGAGCAGTACTTC
CASSLDIHYEQYF
>TRBV11-3|TRBJ2-3|.|.
TGTGCCAGCAGCTTAGAAGGCCCGACGCAGTATTTT
CASSLEGPTQYF
>TRBV11-2|TRBJ2-5|.|.
TGTGCCAGCAGCCCTTTGTCCCCTGAGACCCAGTACTTC
CASSPLSPETQYF
>TRBV11-3|TRBJ2-7|.|.
TGTGCCAGCAGCCCCCGTGTTGGCGAGCAGTACTTC
CASSPRVGEQYF
>TRBV29-1|TRBJ2-7|.|.
TGCAGCGGGGGGGATAACTACGAGCAGTACTTC
CSGGDNYEQYF
>TRBV7-9|TRBJ1-2|.|.
TGTGCCAGCAGCTTAGTCGGGGCGGATGGCTACACCTTC
CASSLVGADGYTF
>TRBV7-2|TRBJ1-6|.|.
TGTGCCAGCAGCTGGGACGGCCGTTCACCCCTCCACTTT
CASSWDGRSPLHF
>TRBV12-3/TRBV12-4|TRBJ1-5|few|.
TGTGCCAGCAGTTTATTTGAGGGACAGCCCCAGCATTTT
CASSLFEGQPQHF
>TRBV9|TRBJ1-5|.|TRBD1
TGTGCCAGCAGCGTAAGCAGGGGGCTAGATCAGCCCCAGCATTTT
CASSVSRGLDQPQHF
>TRBV29-1|TRBJ1-1|.|.
TGCAGCGTTGATAATCGGGGGGCTAAGGGGATGAACACTGAAGCTTTCTTT
CSVDNRGAKGMNTEAFF
>TRBV6-5|TRBJ1-4|.|TRBD1
TGTGCCAGCACCGGGACAGCTAATGAAAAACTGTTTTTT
CASTGTANEKLFF
>TRBV19|TRBJ2-7|few|.
TGTGCCAGTAGTATCAAGGAGGGGTTTTCCGCCTACGAGCAGTACTTC
CASSIKEGFSAYEQYF
>TRBV28|TRBJ2-4|.|.
TGTGCCAGCAGTGAAACCAAAAACATTCAGTACTTC
CASSETKNIQYF
>TRBV11-3|TRBJ2-5|.|.
TGTGCCAGCAGCTACAGGGCAACCCAGCAAGAGACCCAGTACTTC
CASSYRATQQETQYF
>TRBV27|TRBJ2-4|.|.
TGTGCCAGCAGCCTAAAAGACAGACTAATAGCCAAAAACATTCAGTACTTC
CASSLKDRLIAKNIQYF
>TRBV5-1|TRBJ2-7|few|TRBD2
TGCGCCAGCAGCTGGTCTAGCGGGAGCTACGAGCAGTACTTC
CASSWSSGSYEQYF
>TRBV30|TRBJ1-5|.|.
TGTGCCTGGAGTTCCACCAGGGGCGGTCAGCCCCAGCATTTT
CAWSSTRGGQPQHF
>TRBV7-9|TRBJ1-2|.|.
TGTGCCAGCACCCCTGGGGGGCCGGGCTATGGCTACACCTTC
CASTPGGPGYGYTF
>TRBV19|TRBJ1-1|.|.
TGTGCCAGTAGTATTATTTATATGAACACTGAAGCTTTCTTT
CASSIIYMNTEAFF
>TRBV5-8|TRBJ1-5|.|TRBD1
TGTGCCAGCACTAGAGACAGGGGAGAACAGCCCCAGCATTTT
CASTRDRGEQPQHF
>TRBV2|TRBJ1-2|.|.
TGTGCCAGCACCCAACAGACGGGAAACTATGGCTACACCTTC
CASTQQTGNYGYTF
>TRBV4-2|TRBJ1-3|few|.
TGTGCCAGCAGCCCTCACGGAGGGAGCTCTGGAAACACCATATATTTT
CASSPHGGSSGNTIYF
>TRBV11-2|TRBJ1-5|.|.
TGTGCCAGCAGCCCACAACCGGGGGCCCATCAGCCCCAGCATTTT
CASSPQPGAHQPQHF
>TRBV9|TRBJ2-5|.|TRBD2
TGTGCCCGCGGGGGGGAGGGCTCACGAACCCAGTACTTC
CARGGEGSRTQYF
>TRBV6-1|TRBJ1-6|.|.
TGTGCCAGCAGTGAAGGGCCCTATACGACGGATTCACCCCTCCACTTT
CASSEGPYTTDSPLHF
>TRBV7-2|TRBJ1-2|.|.
TGTGCCAGCAGCTTAGCCGCTCCAACAGGGAACTATGGCTACACCTTC
CASSLAAPTGNYGYTF
>TRBV27|TRBJ2-7|few|.
TGTGCCAGCATGGGGACACAGAGTTACGAGCAGTACTTC
CASMGTQSYEQYF
>TRBV27|TRBJ1-5|.|.
TGTGCCGCAGGGCGGGGCACGAGCAATCAGCCCCAGCATTTT
CAAGRGTSNQPQHF
>TRBV7-8|TRBJ2-2|.|.
TGTGCCAGCAGCCCCCTACAGGGTCCCCGGGAGCTGTTTTTT
CASSPLQGPRELFF
>TRBV7-8|TRBJ2-7|.|.
TGTGCCAGCAGCTTAGTTGGGTCCAGCTCCTACGAGCAGTACTTC
CASSLVGSSSYEQYF
>TRBV18|TRBJ1-5|.|.
TGTGCCAGCTCACCCTCTTCGGGTCGGGGCAATCAGCCCCAGCATTTT
CASSPSSGRGNQPQHF
>TRBV7-3|TRBJ1-6|few|TRBD1
TGTGCCAGCAGCTTGGGGACAGACAGTAATTCACCCCTCCACTTT
CASSLGTDSNSPLHF
>TRBV4-1|TRBJ2-1|.|.
TGCGCCAGCAGCCAAGTAGCTTCGGCGGGAAGCTACAATGAGCAGTTCTTC
CASSQVASAGSYNEQFF
>TRBV29-1|TRBJ2-7|once|TRBD1
TGCAGCGTTGTAGGTTGGGGACAGGGGAGGGACGAGCAGTACTTC
CSVVGWGQGRDEQYF
>TRBV6-5|TRBJ2-2|.|.
TGTGCCAGCAGTTACACCGACGGGTCCACCGGGGAGCTGTTTTTT
CASSYTDGSTGELFF
>TRBV19|TRBJ2-7|.|TRBD1
TGTGCCAGTAGTATAGGCCCGACAGGGGGGTCATACGAGCAGTACTTC
CASSIGPTGGSYEQYF
>TRBV12-3/TRBV12-4|TRBJ1-6|.|.
TGTGCCAGCAGCAAAGGTTGGGATTCACCCCTCCACTTT
CASSKGWDSPLHF
>TRBV3-1/TRBV3-2|TRBJ2-1|.|TRBD1
TGTGCCAGCAGCCCTGAGACAGGGTATCAGCAGTTCTTC
CASSPETGYQQFF
>TRBV3-1/TRBV3-2|TRBJ1-3|.|TRBD1
TGTGCCAGCAGCCAAGTTACGGGACAGTTTGGAAACACCATATATTTT
CASSQVTGQFGNTIYF